The source of this T cell receptor beta chain is a study of T cell changes during pregnancy in multiple sclerosis. The assay was immunoSEQ multiplex PCR, and TCRdb's table has in-frame clones only and misses some. The profile shows some 80,000 clones, under 95% of them singletons. This receptor was identified in a female donor with multiple sclerosis, enrolled in a pregnancy study. Material: peripheral blood, obtained before pregnancy.

In nucleotides, the CDR3 is TGTGCCAGCAGTCGAGTGGGACAGTCCTACGAGCAGTACTTC. Its protein product is CASSRVGQSYEQYF. The chain couples TRBV11-2 to TRBJ2-7, with 7 bases matching TRBD1. CDR3 size: 14 residues. Germline V gives CDR1 SGHAT, CDR2 FQNNGV. The junction had 6 bases not matched to a gene; V was cut back by 6 bases and J by 1 base.